Listed below are T cell receptor beta chains from one sample, sequenced in a study of CD8 T cells in Susac syndrome. TCRdb recomputed calls from the immunoSEQ multiplex PCR reads with MiXCR, one row per CDR3 protein. This table holds some 200,000 distinct CDR3 sequences, around nine tenths found once. The sequenced sample consisted of CD8+ T cells from PBMCs. The receptors derive from a human donor with multiple sclerosis. The conserved cysteine and the conserved F or W are not part of the CDR3 here. Expanded clones get a size class; other rows say once, few or many, or leave the size out.

clone_size v_call cdr3_aa
. TRBV6-2/TRBV6-3 ASSYVSLETGSKNIQY
. TRBV27 ASSDSGTVSGYT
. TRBV4-2 ASSQDKAGGGNQY
. TRBV24-1 ATSDPRLREGETQY
. TRBV4-3 ASSGPARNYGYT
. TRBV19 ASSSEMGGAQPQH
. TRBV7-7 ASSARENTEAF
. TRBV2 AVDLEAANEQF
. TRBV12-5 ASGWGLAGYNEQF
. TRBV12-3/TRBV12-4 ASSASGTGGSGYT
. TRBV5-1 ASSMGDTFQETQY
. TRBV27 ASTHDGAGSYGYT
. TRBV4-1 ASSQAEWLEQY
. TRBV4-1 ASSQGDRTGAFQPQH
. TRBV14 ASSQERGDTGELF
few TRBV4-1 ASSQGGSSYEQY
. TRBV13 ASSSSSRDSQETQY
once TRBV9 ASSVDWGRTYEQY
. TRBV5-6 ASSLVRSSGRGYEQY
few TRBV7-9 ASSLGASSYEQY
. TRBV4-1 ASSRTGTDTQY
. TRBV29-1 SVGGTSYEQY
. TRBV5-4 ASSRPTHLYNEQF
. TRBV30 AWRDPSTDTQY
. TRBV24-1 ATAAGEGGAQH
. TRBV11-3 ASSLTGLAGGDTGELF
. TRBV4-1 ASSQVEGPSYNEQF
. TRBV3-1 ASSQGEPGELF
. TRBV30 AWSAGSNQPQH